A single T cell receptor (beta chain) is shown here with its context. The antigen this receptor binds is unknown. No base qualities exist here, and no much larger clone lies one base off it. CDR1 and CDR2, per the germline V gene (reference sequence), are MNHEY and SMNVEV. The V and J ends are trimmed by 5 bases and 8 bases, leaving 24 bases between them. The CDR3 sequence holds 16 residues, the cysteine and phenylalanine included. The sequence is cut down to CDR3 DNA, 48 bases in frame from base 1. This sample is part of a study of blood T cell repertoires in COVID-19 (dated by TCRdb to between 2020 and 2021). For the study in its entirety: The collaborator samples originated in the United States, Italy and Spain and spanned the acute and convalescent phases of COVID-19. The prospective study material was composed of cDNA or gDNA derived from T cells, B-cell-depleted T cells, or PBMCs. Subjects who had been exposed to COVID-19, were actively infected with it, or had recovered from it provided the deeply sampled blood TCRbeta repertoires that made up the dataset. A freely available public database, intended as a resource for researchers studying the immune response to SARS-CoV-2, is where the repertoires were released. Samples came from the ongoing ImmuneRACE study (first 160 participants) plus 1,254 subjects from 6 global collaborators. The sample metadata nearly always contained a de-identified subject ID, COVID-19 status, age in years and sex. Where available, HLA class I and class II types were obtained from metadata supplied by the sample provider rather than from assay-based typing. General conclusions and limits of the study: How much clinical and demographic metadata was included differed by source and by participant, and the metadata was provided uncurated.

Each collaborating institution followed its own protocols to collect whole blood in K2EDTA tubes. For TCRbeta analysis, collaborators shipped samples as frozen whole blood, isolated PBMCs, or DNA extracted from either of those sample types. The immunoSEQ Assay, a bias-controlled multiplex PCR, was used to amplify TCRbeta CDR3 regions from genomic DNA. Per the source publication's procedure: The number of nucleated cells in each sample was estimated by amplification of reference gene primers within the assay. To quantify the absolute abundance of each unique TCRbeta CDR3 rearrangement, sequence reads were collapsed and filtered. Productive Simpson clonality was computed per sample as the square root of Simpson's diversity index over productive rearrangements. TCRdb holds this immuneACCESS table with in-frame rearrangements only. Some clones are missing; in checked studies, unresolved V genes explain under half, and the rest has no known cause. That table furnishes V, J and clone size, whereas the DNA furnished D and trimming. The sample profile shows hundreds of thousands of clones; 85% of them were found once. Jointly, the top ten make up 10% to 15% of the sample.

Sequencing was done on a sample of peripheral blood. The chain is assembled from TRBV27 and TRBJ1-2; matching of 6 bases hints at TRBD1 as the D gene. This clonotype was obtained from a human donor in a cohort sampled during active COVID-19. The CDR3 has the sequence CASSPYGGAGDQGYTF. The nucleotides read TGTGCCAGCAGTCCTTATGGGGGCGCCGGGGATCAAGGCTACACCTTC.